This T cell receptor beta chain emerged from a study of identifying expanded T cells in peripheral blood. No infections or other immune events were documented during collection. The V end lost 5 bases, the J end lost 9 bases, and 8 bases lay between the germline ends. The CDR3 consists of 11 residues. Per germline, CDR1 SGHVS and CDR2 FNYEAQ. Assay: immunoSEQ multiplex PCR; the TCRdb copy retains only in-frame clones and omits some. The table lists roughly 96,000 clones, around 90% of them singletons. The material sequenced was blood. The clonotype originates from a person aged 18 to 75 in good health. The chain combines TRBV7-6 with TRBJ2-1, with D perhaps matching TRBD1 (5 bases). CDR3 coding DNA: TGTGCCAGCAGCCATGGGGCTGAGCAGTTCTTC. Translating gives CASSHGAEQFF.